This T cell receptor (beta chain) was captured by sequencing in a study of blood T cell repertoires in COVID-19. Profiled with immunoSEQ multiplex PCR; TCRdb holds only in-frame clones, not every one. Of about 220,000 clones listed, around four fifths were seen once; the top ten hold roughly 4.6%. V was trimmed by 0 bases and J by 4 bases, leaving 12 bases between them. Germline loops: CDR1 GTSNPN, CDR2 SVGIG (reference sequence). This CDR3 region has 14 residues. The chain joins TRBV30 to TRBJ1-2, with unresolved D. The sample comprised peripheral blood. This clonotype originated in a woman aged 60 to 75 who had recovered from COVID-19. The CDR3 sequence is CAWSVRLTGYGYTF. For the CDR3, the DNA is TGTGCCTGGAGTGTCCGGCTGACGGGCTATGGCTACACCTTC.